This passage covers 7 T cell receptor beta chains from one sample sequenced in a study of CD4 T cells in relation to SARS-CoV-2 and coronaviruses (dated by TCRdb to the early 2020s). CD4+ T cells from unexposed donors were collected before the COVID-19 pandemic (2011-2018). The library was built by means of the immunoSEQ multiplex PCR assay. TCRdb took this table from immuneACCESS and kept in-frame rearrangements with V and J called. Such tables lack part of the clones; where checked against another copy, unresolved V genes explain under half of the gap, and the rest is unexplained. The sample yields approximately 70,000 clones; more than 85% were counted once. Together, the top ten hold about 0.23% of the sample. The sample comprised naive CD4+ T cells from PBMCs. In the paper's terms, the cell subset or site label means: naive CD4+ T cells isolated by negative enrichment. The receptor source for this set is a human donor in good health.

The gene calls are TRBV7-2 and TRBJ2-3; D is uncertain. Between the trimmed V and J ends, which lost 6 bases and 4 bases, there was a span of 14 bases. This CDR3 is 14 amino acids long. Per germline, CDR1 SGHTA and CDR2 FQGNSA. The CDR3 coding sequence is TGTGCCAGCAGTTTTACCGCGTGGGCAGATACGCAGTATTTT. It codes for CASSFTAWADTQYF.

The gene calls are TRBV11-1 and TRBJ2-3, with a weak D call TRBD1 (5 bases). This CDR3 region has 13 residues. The V end was cut by 1 base, the J end by 10 bases, with 12 bases between. Looked up from germline, CDR1 is SGHAT and CDR2 is FQDESV (reference sequence). The CDR3 region is CASSLGRTIAQYF. Here the CDR3 DNA reads TGTGCCAGCAGCTTAGGCAGGACAATAGCGCAGTATTTT.

The rearrangement uses TRBV9 and TRBJ1-2; TRBD1 agrees at 11 bases. Germline CDR1 is SGDLS and CDR2 is YYNGEE. The length of the CDR3 is 14 residues. The V segment lost 4 bases and the J segment 7 bases; nucleotides outside the gene matches: 6. This CDR3 is CASSPGQGATGYTF. CDR3 DNA: TGTGCCAGCAGCCCCGGACAGGGGGCGACTGGCTACACCTTC.

The V gene is TRBV24-1, the J gene TRBJ2-1; 11 bases line up with TRBD2. V shed 4 bases and J 5 bases; nucleotides not matched to a gene: 3. Germline loops: CDR1 KGHDR, CDR2 SFDVKD. This CDR3 spans 15 amino acids. The CDR3 protein is CATSDQGLADNEQFF. The CDR3 DNA sequence: TGTGCCACCAGTGACCAGGGACTAGCGGACAATGAGCAGTTCTTC.

The gene calls are TRBV29-1 and TRBJ2-7, with a possible D match to TRBD2 (6 bases). The CDR3 totals 13 residues. Trimming removed 5 bases from V and 3 bases from J, with 14 bases in between. The V gene's germline CDR1 is SQVTM and CDR2 ANQGSEA. Here the CDR3 DNA reads TGCAGCGTTCGAGGGAGCGGGCTCTACGAGCAGTACTTC. This gives the protein CSVRGSGLYEQYF.

This chain joins TRBV2 and TRBJ1-5; D is unclear. Germline loops: CDR1 SNHLY, CDR2 FYNNEI. Trimming took off 4 bases at V and 0 bases at J, with 7 bases between the two ends. CDR3 size: 14 residues. CDR3 in amino acids: CASSGSLSNQPQHF. The CDR3 bases are TGTGCCAGCAGTGGGAGTCTTAGCAATCAGCCCCAGCATTTT.

The count of this clone is one. This sequence joins TRBV5-1 and TRBJ1-6; 7 bases align to TRBD1. Germline V gene lookup returns CDR1 SGHRS and CDR2 YFSETQ. This CDR3 is 17 amino acids long. With V trimmed by 4 bases and J by 0 bases, 7 bases remained unmatched. The CDR3 region has the DNA TGCGCCAGCAGCCGAGGACAGGCAAGCTCCTATAATTCACCCCTCCACTTT. Protein sequence: CASSRGQASSYNSPLHF.